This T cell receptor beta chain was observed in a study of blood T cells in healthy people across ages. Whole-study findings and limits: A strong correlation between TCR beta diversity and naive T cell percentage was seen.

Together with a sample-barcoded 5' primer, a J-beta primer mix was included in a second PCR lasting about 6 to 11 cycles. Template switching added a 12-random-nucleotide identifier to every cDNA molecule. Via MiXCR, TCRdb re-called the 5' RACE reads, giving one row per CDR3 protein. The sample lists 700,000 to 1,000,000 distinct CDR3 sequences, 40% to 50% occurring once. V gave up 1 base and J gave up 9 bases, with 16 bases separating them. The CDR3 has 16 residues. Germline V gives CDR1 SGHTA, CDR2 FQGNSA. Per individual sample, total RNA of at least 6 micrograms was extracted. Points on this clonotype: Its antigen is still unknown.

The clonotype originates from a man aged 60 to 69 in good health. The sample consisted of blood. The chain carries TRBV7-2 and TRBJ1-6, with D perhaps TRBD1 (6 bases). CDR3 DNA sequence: TGTGCCAGCAGCTTAGGGGGGGCGCGGAGTGGTTCACCCCTCCACTTT. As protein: CASSLGGARSGSPLHF.